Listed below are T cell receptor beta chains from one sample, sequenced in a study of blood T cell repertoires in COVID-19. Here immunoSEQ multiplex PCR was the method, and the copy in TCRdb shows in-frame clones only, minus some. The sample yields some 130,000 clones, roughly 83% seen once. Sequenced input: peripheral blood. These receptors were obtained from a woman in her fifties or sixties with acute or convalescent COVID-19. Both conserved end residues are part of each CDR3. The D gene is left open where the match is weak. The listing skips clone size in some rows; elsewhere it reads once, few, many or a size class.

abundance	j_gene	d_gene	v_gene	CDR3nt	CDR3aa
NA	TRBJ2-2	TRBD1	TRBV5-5	TGTGCCAGCATTACAGGGGGCGCTGCCGGGGAGCTGTTTTTT	CASITGGAAGELFF
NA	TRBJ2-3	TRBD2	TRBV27	TGTGCCAGCAGGGGACTAGCGGGGGCTACAGATACGCAGTATTTT	CASRGLAGATDTQYF
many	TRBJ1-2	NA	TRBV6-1	TGTGCCAGCAGTGATGTCGGGACAAGCTATGGCTACACCTTC	CASSDVGTSYGYTF
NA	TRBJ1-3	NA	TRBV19	TGTGCCAGTAGTATTATGCTTCCTGGGAGCTCTGGAAACACCATATATTTT	CASSIMLPGSSGNTIYF
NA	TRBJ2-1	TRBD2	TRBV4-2	TGTGCCAGCAGCCAACTTAGCGGGGGGGCGAATGAGCAGTTCTTC	CASSQLSGGANEQFF
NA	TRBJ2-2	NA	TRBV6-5	TGTGCCAGCAGTCGGACTCCACGGAACACCGGGGAGCTGTTTTTT	CASSRTPRNTGELFF
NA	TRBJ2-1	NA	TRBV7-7	TGTGCCAGCAGCTTGGACAGCGAAACTGAGCAGTTCTTC	CASSLDSETEQFF
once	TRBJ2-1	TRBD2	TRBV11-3	TGTGCCAGCAGCAAACTAGCGGGGGCGTACAATGAGCAGTTCTTC	CASSKLAGAYNEQFF
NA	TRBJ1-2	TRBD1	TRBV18	TGTGCCAGCTCACTGCAGGGGGGCCCCAACTATGGCTACACCTTC	CASSLQGGPNYGYTF
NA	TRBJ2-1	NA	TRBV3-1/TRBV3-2	TGTGCCAGCAGCCAGGTCTCCGTAGCGGTGACGAATGAGCAGTTCTTC	CASSQVSVAVTNEQFF
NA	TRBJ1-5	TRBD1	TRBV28	TGTGCCAGCAAAGACAGGGGCCTTCGGAGCAATCAGCCCCAGCATTTT	CASKDRGLRSNQPQHF
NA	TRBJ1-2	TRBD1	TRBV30	TGTGCCTGGAGTGGGGGACAGGTATATGGCTACACCTTC	CAWSGGQVYGYTF
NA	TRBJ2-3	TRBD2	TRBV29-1	TGCAGCGTTTCTAGCGGGTACACAGATACGCAGTATTTT	CSVSSGYTDTQYF